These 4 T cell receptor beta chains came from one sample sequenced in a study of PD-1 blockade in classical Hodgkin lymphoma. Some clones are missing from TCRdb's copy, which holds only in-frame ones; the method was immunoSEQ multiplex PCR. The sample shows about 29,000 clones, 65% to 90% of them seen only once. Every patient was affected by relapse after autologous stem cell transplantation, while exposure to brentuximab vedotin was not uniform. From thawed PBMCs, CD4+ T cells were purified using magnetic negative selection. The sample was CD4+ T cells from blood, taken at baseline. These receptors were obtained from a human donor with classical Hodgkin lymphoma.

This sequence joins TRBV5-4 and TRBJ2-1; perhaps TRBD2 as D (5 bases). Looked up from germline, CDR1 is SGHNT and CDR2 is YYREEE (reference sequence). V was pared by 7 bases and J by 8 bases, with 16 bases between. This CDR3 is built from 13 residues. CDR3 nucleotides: TGTGCCAGCTCGGTGAATCTAGCCGATGAGCAGTTCTTC. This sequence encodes CASSVNLADEQFF. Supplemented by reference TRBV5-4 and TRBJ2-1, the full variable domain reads ETGVTQSPTHLIKTRGQQVTLRCSSQSGHNTVSWYQQALGQGPQFIFQYYREEENGRGNFPPRFSGLQFPNYSSELNVNALELDDSALYLCASSVNLADEQFFGPGTRLTVL.

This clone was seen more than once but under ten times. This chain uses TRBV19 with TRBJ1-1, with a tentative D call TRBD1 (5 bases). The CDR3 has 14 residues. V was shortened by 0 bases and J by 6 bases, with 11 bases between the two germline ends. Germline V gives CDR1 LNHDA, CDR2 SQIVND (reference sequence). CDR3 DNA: TGTGCCAGTAGTATAGAGAGGGGAGCTGCTGAAGCTTTCTTT. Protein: CASSIERGAAEAFF.

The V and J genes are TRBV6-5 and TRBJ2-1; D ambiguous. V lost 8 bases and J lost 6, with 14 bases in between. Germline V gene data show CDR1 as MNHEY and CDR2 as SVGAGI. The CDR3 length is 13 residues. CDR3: CASSLGPPNEQFF. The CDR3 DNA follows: TGTGCCAGCTCTCTAGGGCCCCCCAATGAGCAGTTCTTC.

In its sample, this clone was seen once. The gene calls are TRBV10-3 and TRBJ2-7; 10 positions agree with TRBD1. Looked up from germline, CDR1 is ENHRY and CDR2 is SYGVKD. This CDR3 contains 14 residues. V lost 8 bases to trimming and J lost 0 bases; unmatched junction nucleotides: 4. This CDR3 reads CAIGDRGRSYEQYF. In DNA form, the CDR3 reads TGTGCCATCGGGGACAGGGGACGCTCCTACGAGCAGTACTTC.